Shown below are 27 T cell receptor beta chains from a single sample sequenced in a study of response to subunit inactivated influenza vaccine. TCRdb reanalysed the RT-PCR reads using MiXCR and keeps one entry per CDR3 protein. This sample carries 500,000 to 600,000 distinct CDR3 sequences, about 17% of them seen once, and the ten largest clones take about 3%. The source material was CD4+ T cells sorted from PBMCs, sampled around 2 years after vaccination. Receptors were obtained from a man between 50 and 69 years old who received an inactivated influenza vaccine.

In regard to this clonotype: A read error may explain this, as a much larger clone is one base away. This chain links TRBV12-3 or TRBV12-4 with TRBJ2-3; D is perhaps TRBD2 (6 bases). This CDR3 has 12 residues. V shed 5 bases and J shed 11 bases, with 14 bases lying between them. DNA for the CDR3: TGTGCCAGCAGTGCGGAGGGGCTTATGCAGTATTTT. This encodes CASSAEGLMQYF.

The chain employs TRBV28 and TRBJ2-3; 13 bases fit TRBD2. This CDR3 spans 16 amino acids. Germline CDR1 MDHEN, CDR2 SYDVKM. The J segment lost 8 bases and the V segment lost 5 bases, leaving 10 bases of the junction unmatched. CDR3 nucleotides: TGTGCCAGCAGTCACGCTACTAGCGGGAGGGCGGGTACGCAGTATTTT. This encodes CASSHATSGRAGTQYF.

This clonotype turned up a few times. This sequence joins TRBV6-1 and TRBJ1-1, with D perhaps matching TRBD1 (6 bases). Germline V gene data show CDR1 as MNHNS and CDR2 as SASEGT. The CDR3 is made up of 14 amino acids. Trimming took 7 bases from V and 4 from J, leaving 16 bases between them. Here the CDR3 DNA reads TGTGCCAGCAAACTTGGGGGCCCCCTCACTGAAGCTTTCTTT. This sequence encodes CASKLGGPLTEAFF.

This chain connects TRBV20-1 to TRBJ2-7; 7 nucleotides agree with TRBD1. This CDR3 has 14 residues. V shed 1 base and J 3 bases; nucleotides not matched to a gene: 6. Germline V CDR1 and CDR2: DFQATT, SNEGSKA (reference sequence). The CDR3 sequence is CSARAPGQFYEQYF. The CDR3 DNA reads as TGCAGTGCTAGAGCGCCGGGACAGTTCTACGAGCAGTACTTC.

The CDR3 DNA reads TGTGCCATCAGTGAGGCCCCAAACTACGAGCAGTACTTC. Translated, it gives CAISEAPNYEQYF. The chain links TRBV10-3 to TRBJ2-7; no clear D gene. V was trimmed by 2 bases and J by 3 bases, leaving 8 bases between them. The CDR3 covers 13 residues. The germline V gene encodes CDR1 ENHRY and CDR2 SYGVKD.

This clonotype occurred a few times. The chain couples TRBV6-2 or TRBV6-3 to TRBJ2-3; D possibly corresponds to TRBD1 (6 bases). The CDR3 contains 14 residues. Germline V lookup: CDR1 MNHEY, CDR2 SVGEGT. V was shortened by 6 bases and J by 3 bases, with 13 bases between the two germline ends. CDR3 DNA: TGTGCCAGCAGGTACAGGGAGAAAACAGATACGCAGTATTTT. Its protein is CASRYREKTDTQYF.

This clonotype was detected a few times. V is TRBV28 and J is TRBJ2-3, with a weak D call TRBD1 (6 bases). The V end lost 1 base, the J end lost 2 bases, and 10 bases lay between the germline ends. The germline gives CDR1 MDHEN, CDR2 SYDVKM. The CDR3 covers 15 residues. The CDR3 region is CASSLSGQVTDTQYF. CDR3 in DNA: TGTGCCAGCAGTTTATCGGGACAAGTCACAGATACGCAGTATTTT.

The chain joins TRBV6-5 to TRBJ2-2; unclear D gene. The germline gives CDR1 MNHEY, CDR2 SVGAGI. V was trimmed by 0 bases and J by 7 bases, leaving 9 bases between them. The CDR3 consists of 14 residues. CDR3 amino acids: CASSYSNGNGELFF. The CDR3 DNA sequence: TGTGCCAGCAGTTACTCGAACGGTAACGGGGAGCTGTTTTTT.

The chain joins TRBV20-1 to TRBJ2-3; 9 bases align to TRBD2. CDR3 length equals 15 residues. J gave up 5 bases and V 3 bases, and 9 bases lay outside the gene matches. In germline, CDR1 is DFQATT, CDR2 SNEGSKA (reference sequence). The CDR3 coding sequence is TGCAGTGCTAGGAGGGCTAGCGGGAAGGTAGATACGCAGTATTTT. Protein: CSARRASGKVDTQYF.

This clonotype has a count of ten or more. The junction shows a germline mismatch at one end, possibly a read error. The chain recombines TRBV5-1 with TRBJ2-7; maybe TRBD2 (6 bases). In germline, CDR1 is SGHRS, CDR2 YFSETQ. The CDR3 totals 13 residues. The CDR3 bases are TGTGCCAGCAGTTTATCGGGGGACTACGAGCAGTACTTC. Residues: CASSLSGDYEQYF.

This clonotype turned up a few times. The V gene is TRBV6-2 or TRBV6-3, the J gene TRBJ2-1; 7 nucleotides match TRBD2. V lost 5 bases and J lost 4; bases outside the gene matches: 5. The germline V gene has CDR1 MNHEY and CDR2 SVGEGT. The CDR3 extends over 14 amino acids. The CDR3 DNA reads as TGTGCCAGCAGTCGAGCGGGACCATACAATGAGCAGTTCTTC. Amino acids: CASSRAGPYNEQFF.

This clonotype was counted only a few times. The rearrangement links TRBV3-1 to TRBJ1-1, with a possible D match to TRBD1 (6 bases). V was pared by 1 base and J by 1 base, with 10 bases between. The CDR3 is 15 residues long. CDR1 is LGHDT and CDR2 is YNNKEL in the germline V gene (reference sequence). CDR3 sequence (DNA): TGTGCCAGCAGCCAAGGGGGACACCGGAACACTGAAGCTTTCTTT. Encoded protein: CASSQGGHRNTEAFF.

This clonotype came up a few times. The rearrangement links TRBV5-1 to TRBJ2-2; D unresolved. Trimming removed 1 base from V and 5 bases from J, with 12 bases in between. The CDR3 is made up of 15 amino acids. Per the germline V gene, CDR1 is SGHRS and CDR2 is YFSETQ. The CDR3 here is CASSLPSTRTGELFF. The CDR3 coding sequence is TGCGCCAGCAGCTTGCCATCTACAAGGACCGGGGAGCTGTTTTTT.

This clonotype has a handful of counts. V is TRBV20-1 and J is TRBJ2-5; TRBD1 is a possible D gene (5 bases). V shed 6 bases and J shed 1 base, with 15 bases lying between them. Germline CDR1 and CDR2: DFQATT and SNEGSKA (reference sequence). The CDR3 is made up of 14 amino acids. CDR3 in DNA: TGCAGTGCCACCGGAGAGACAGCCCAAGAGACCCAGTACTTC. This codes for CSATGETAQETQYF.

The rearrangement links TRBV4-3 to TRBJ1-3; the D gene is possibly TRBD1 (5 bases). The germline gives CDR1 LGHNA, CDR2 YSLEER. The length of the CDR3 is 14 residues. The germline V and J ends were trimmed by 4 bases and 0 bases, with 7 bases remaining between them. In DNA form, the CDR3 reads TGCGCCAGCAGCCCGGGACGCTCTGGAAACACCATATATTTT. This translates into CASSPGRSGNTIYF.

The genes are TRBV5-5 and TRBJ2-7; D unresolved. The germline CDR1 and CDR2 sequences are SGHKS and YYEKEE (reference sequence). The CDR3 has 13 residues. Trimming took 4 bases from V and 2 from J, leaving 10 bases between them. The CDR3 here is CASSPRPAYEQYF. The DNA of the CDR3 is TGTGCCAGCAGCCCAAGGCCAGCCTACGAGCAGTACTTC.

This clonotype was recorded a few times. The J gene is TRBJ2-7, the V gene TRBV20-1; D ambiguous. The CDR3 has 14 amino acids. Per germline, CDR1 DFQATT and CDR2 SNEGSKA (reference sequence). V was trimmed by 1 base and J by 1 base, leaving 11 bases between them. CDR3: CSARVPGQSYEQYF. The CDR3, as DNA: TGCAGTGCTAGAGTCCCCGGGCAGTCCTACGAGCAGTACTTC.

This clonotype was observed a few times. This chain uses TRBV14 with TRBJ1-1, with a tentative D call TRBD1 (6 bases). This CDR3 contains 16 residues. The V end was cut by 5 bases, the J end by 5 bases, with 21 bases between. In germline, CDR1 is SGHDN, CDR2 FVKESK. Here the CDR3 reads CASSAAGVISVTEAFF. As DNA, the CDR3 is TGTGCCAGCAGCGCGGCAGGGGTAATAAGTGTTACTGAAGCTTTCTTT.

This chain joins TRBV5-1 and TRBJ2-1; D is unresolved. The ends were cut back, 3 bases at V and 3 bases at J, with 13 bases in the middle. The CDR3 has 15 residues. CDR1 SGHRS and CDR2 YFSETQ come from the germline V gene. The CDR3 nucleotides read TGCGCCAGCAGCTGGTACGCGGATGGCTACAATGAGCAGTTCTTC. Translation gives CASSWYADGYNEQFF.

The J gene is TRBJ1-2, the V gene TRBV7-2, with TRBD1 as a possible D gene (6 bases). The CDR3 runs 17 residues. Germline V lookup: CDR1 SGHTA, CDR2 FQGNSA. With 5 bases removed from V and 4 bases from J, the gap between germline ends came to 23 bases. This CDR3 reads CASSPIQGAPLGYGYTF. DNA for the CDR3: TGTGCCAGCAGCCCTATACAGGGAGCTCCGTTAGGCTATGGCTACACCTTC. Full variable domain (outside the CDR3, taken from reference TRBV7-2 and TRBJ1-2): GAGVSQSPSNKVTEKGKDVELRCDPISGHTALYWYRQSLGQGLEFLIYFQGNSAPDKSGLPSDRFSAERTGGSVSTLTIQRTQQEDSAVYLCASSPIQGAPLGYGYTFGSGTRLTVV.

There are a few counts of this clonotype. The chain recombines TRBV20-1 with TRBJ2-7; TRBD1 agrees at 8 bases. The CDR3 is 13 residues long. Germline CDR1 reads DFQATT; CDR2 reads SNEGSKA (reference sequence). The V gene end was trimmed by 3 bases and the J gene end by 7 bases; junction bases not matched to a gene: 8. In DNA, the CDR3 is TGCAGTGCTAGCTGGACAGGGATCGGGGAGCAGTACTTC. This gives the protein CSASWTGIGEQYF.

The rearrangement joins TRBV29-1 to TRBJ2-5; the D is unclear. Trimming cost V 4 bases and J 5 bases, with 5 bases left between them. CDR1 is SQVTM and CDR2 is ANQGSEA in the germline V gene. The CDR3 covers 10 residues. CDR3 sequence (DNA): TGCAGCGTTGCCTTGGAGACCCAGTACTTC. Protein product: CSVALETQYF.

The chain couples TRBV6-1 to TRBJ2-3, with 7 bases aligning to TRBD1. Trimming cost V 6 bases and J 2 bases; bases outside gene matches: 5. The CDR3 extends over 14 amino acids. The germline V gene has CDR1 MNHNS and CDR2 SASEGT. As DNA, the CDR3 is TGTGCCAGCAGAAGAGACAGGGACACAGATACGCAGTATTTT. This gives the protein CASRRDRDTDTQYF.

This clonotype was found a few times. J is TRBJ2-3 and V is TRBV9; D unresolved. The CDR3 covers 15 residues. The germline V and J ends were trimmed by 3 bases and 4 bases, with 15 bases remaining between them. Germline values: CDR1 SGDLS, CDR2 YYNGEE. The CDR3 is CASSAGPSDADTQYF. For the CDR3, the DNA is TGTGCCAGCAGCGCCGGGCCTTCAGACGCAGATACGCAGTATTTT.

This clonotype has a count of ten or more. The chain carries TRBV3-1 and TRBJ1-1, with D unresolved. In germline, CDR1 is LGHDT, CDR2 YNNKEL (reference sequence). The CDR3 has 13 residues. V lost 1 base and J lost 1, with 4 bases in between. The CDR3 region is CASSQGRNTEAFF. The CDR3 DNA sequence: TGTGCCAGCAGCCAAGGAAGGAACACTGAAGCTTTCTTT. Based on the CDR3 plus reference TRBV3-1 and TRBJ1-1, the full variable domain is DTAVSQTPKYLVTQMGNDKSIKCEQNLGHDTMYWYKQDSKKFLKIMFSYNNKELIINETVPNRFSPKSPDKAHLNLHINSLELGDSAVYFCASSQGRNTEAFFGQGTRLTVV.

This clonotype was picked up a small number of times. V is TRBV7-8 and J is TRBJ1-4, with D perhaps matching TRBD1 (6 bases). CDR1 is SGHVS and CDR2 is FQNEAQ in the germline V gene. Trimming stripped 4 bases from V and 7 bases from J, with 16 bases between. This CDR3 is built from 15 residues. CDR3 sequence (DNA): TGTGCCAGCAGCTCACAGGGATACGCTGTTGAAAAACTGTTTTTT. Translating it yields CASSSQGYAVEKLFF. Variable domain in full (rest from reference TRBV7-8 and TRBJ1-4): GAGVSQSPRYKVAKRGQDVALRCDPISGHVSLFWYQQALGQGPEFLTYFQNEAQLDKSGLPSDRFFAERPEGSVSTLKIQRTQQEDSAVYLCASSSQGYAVEKLFFGSGTQLSVL.

This chain uses TRBV28 with TRBJ2-7; a weak D match, TRBD2 (5 bases). From germline, CDR1 is MDHEN and CDR2 SYDVKM. CDR3 length: 12 amino acids. Deletions cut 6 bases from V and 4 bases from J, with 10 bases between. This CDR3 is CASRLGEYEQYF. DNA of the CDR3: TGTGCCAGCAGGCTCGGGGAGTACGAGCAGTACTTC.